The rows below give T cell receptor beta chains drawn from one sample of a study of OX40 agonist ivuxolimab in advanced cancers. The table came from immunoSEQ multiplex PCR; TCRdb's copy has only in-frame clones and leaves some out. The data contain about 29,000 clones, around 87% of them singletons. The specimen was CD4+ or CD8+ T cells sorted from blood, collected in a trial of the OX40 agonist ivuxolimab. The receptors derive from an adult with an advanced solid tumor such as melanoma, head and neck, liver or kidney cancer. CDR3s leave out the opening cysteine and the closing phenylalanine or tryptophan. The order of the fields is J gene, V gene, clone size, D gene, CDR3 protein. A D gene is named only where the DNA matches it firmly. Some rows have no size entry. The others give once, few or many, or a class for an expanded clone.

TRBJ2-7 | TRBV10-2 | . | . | ASSEGHRSEQY
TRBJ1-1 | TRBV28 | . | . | ASSGNTEAF
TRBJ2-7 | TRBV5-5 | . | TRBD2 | ASSIPRLAGTYEQY
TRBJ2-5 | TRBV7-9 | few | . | ASSLGQGRPQY
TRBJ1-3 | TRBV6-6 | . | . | ASTHGGTTGNTIY
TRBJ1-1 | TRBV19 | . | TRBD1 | ASSIDAGTANTEAF
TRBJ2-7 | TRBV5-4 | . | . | ASSFSVEQY
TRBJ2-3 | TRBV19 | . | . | ASSNDYGIDTQY
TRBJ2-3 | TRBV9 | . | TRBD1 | ASSVELWTGASTDTQY
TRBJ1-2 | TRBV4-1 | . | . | ASSQDLARVGYGYT
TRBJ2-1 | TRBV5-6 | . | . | ASSLVSWSSYNEQF
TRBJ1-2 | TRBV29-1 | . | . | SVRDGYGYT
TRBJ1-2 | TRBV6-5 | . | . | ASSYLGIYGYT
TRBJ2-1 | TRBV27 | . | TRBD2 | ASRPGTSSYNEQF
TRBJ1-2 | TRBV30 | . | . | ASRGYGYT
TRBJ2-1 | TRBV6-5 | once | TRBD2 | ASTLVAGTYNEQF
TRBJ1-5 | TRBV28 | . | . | ASSFRDGNQPQH
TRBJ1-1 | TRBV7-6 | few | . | ASSLSVEFTEAF
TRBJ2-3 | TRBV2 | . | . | ASNLRDTQY
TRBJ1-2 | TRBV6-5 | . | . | ASSYSGGYGYT